This T cell receptor (beta chain) emerged from a study of blood T cell repertoires in COVID-19 (dated by TCRdb to about 2020). Broadly, across the study: Samples from collaborators originated in the United States, Italy and Spain and spanned both the acute and convalescent phases of COVID-19. Subjects who had been exposed to COVID-19, were actively infected with it, or had recovered from it provided the deeply sampled blood TCRbeta repertoires that made up the dataset. The prospective study material was composed of cDNA or gDNA derived from T cells, B-cell-depleted T cells, or PBMCs. Samples were obtained from the ongoing ImmuneRACE study (first 160 participants) and from about 1,300 subjects provided by 6 global collaborators. A de-identified subject ID, COVID-19 status, age in years and sex were almost always included in the sample metadata. The repertoires were released in a freely available public database intended as a resource for research on the immune response to SARS-CoV-2. Where available, HLA class I and class II types were obtained from metadata supplied by the sample provider rather than from assay-based typing.

Each collaborating institution followed its own protocols to collect whole blood in K2EDTA tubes. For TCRbeta analysis, collaborators shipped samples in one of three forms: frozen whole blood, isolated PBMCs, or DNA extracted from either of those sample types. Here is what the overall study found, with its caveats: Clinical and demographic metadata were provided uncurated, with the amount varying by source and participant.

TCRbeta CDR3 regions were amplified from genomic DNA using the immunoSEQ Assay, a bias-controlled multiplex PCR. The study's processing was this. Nucleated cell counts per sample were estimated from amplification of reference gene primers within the assay. To quantify the absolute abundance of each unique TCRbeta CDR3 rearrangement, sequence reads were collapsed and filtered. For each sample, productive Simpson clonality was calculated by taking the square root of Simpson's diversity index across productive rearrangements. This is the immuneACCESS table as TCRdb keeps it, with only in-frame sequences that have V and J called. A part of the clones is gone; compared with another copy, unresolved V genes explain less than half, and the rest is unexplained. The DNA gave D and trimming, while V, J and clone size come from that table. In this sample the table shows 180,000 or so clones, almost 90% of which occur a single time. The top ten clonotypes cover around 1.5% of the sample.

In the case of this clone: The antigen this receptor binds is unknown. There are no base qualities to consult, and no much larger clone falls within one base.

This receptor was taken from a man younger than 35 with active or convalescent COVID-19. Sequenced sample: peripheral blood.

The CDR3 amino acid sequence is: CASSPPSRAYEQYF. The base sequence is TGTGCCAGCTCACCACCGTCTCGCGCCTACGAGCAGTACTTC. This chain joins TRBV18 to TRBJ2-7; no confident D gene assignment can be made. The germline V gene yields KGHSH for CDR1 and LQKENI for CDR2. The CDR3 spans 14 residues, from the cysteine through the phenylalanine. The CDR3 DNA has 42 bases and is translated from base 1. V is shortened by 0 bases, J by 2 bases, and the region joining them spans 8 bases. Where the CDR3 stops, the reference TRBV18 and TRBJ2-7 genes take over; the full variable domain is NAGVMQNPRHLVRRRGQEARLRCSPMKGHSHVYWYRQLPEEGLKFMVYLQKENIIDESGMPKERFSAEFPKEGPSILRIQQVVRGDSAAYFCASSPPSRAYEQYFGPGTRLTVT.